The table lists the clone carrying this TCR beta chain with a few counts. The data were taken from a study of CD8 T cells in Susac syndrome. RNA in amounts of roughly 0.45 to 1 ug was reverse transcribed with random hexamers. The immunoSEQ assay covered 54 Vbeta and 13 Jbeta segments for CDR3. TCRdb reprocessed the immunoSEQ multiplex PCR reads via MiXCR and lists one record per CDR3 protein. The data contain tens of thousands of distinct CDR3 sequences, approximately 94% of them singletons. This CDR3 contains 13 residues. The germline V and J ends were trimmed by 3 bases and 6 bases, with 10 bases remaining between them.

The chain has TRBV12-3 or TRBV12-4 and TRBJ2-3, with D possibly matching TRBD2 (5 bases). Sample: CD8+ T cells from PBMCs. This receptor was obtained from a human donor in good health. In nucleotides, the CDR3 is TGTGCCAGCAGTTTGAGAGGGATGGATACGCAGTATTTT. Translated, it gives CASSLRGMDTQYF.